This T cell receptor beta chain was found in a study of cytomegalovirus exposure and HLA in healthy donors. Donors were drawn from the roughly 130-subject validation cohort, separate from the approximately 680-subject first cohort. Profiled with immunoSEQ multiplex PCR; TCRdb holds only in-frame clones, not every one. The table records a few hundred thousand clones, about 90% of them present only once. This clone was detected only once. Its antigen is as yet unknown. The V segment lost 4 bases and the J segment 3 bases; nucleotides outside the gene matches: 7. The CDR3 loop spans 15 amino acids. Germline V gene data show CDR1 as SNHLY and CDR2 as FYNNEI. The study, taken as a whole, reports: Confirmation in vitro established that a few CMV-associated chains were specific for CMV antigens.

Sequenced sample: PBMCs. This receptor was taken from a man aged 18 to 35 in good health and CMV-seropositive. The rearrangement uses TRBV2 and TRBJ1-2; TRBD1 agrees at 8 bases. The DNA of the CDR3 is TGTGCCAGCAGTGTGGGGACAGGCGTTTACTATGGCTACACCTTC. Its translation: CASSVGTGVYYGYTF.